The rows below give T cell receptor beta chains drawn from one sample of a study of beta chain features in type 1 diabetes. Measured with immunoSEQ multiplex PCR; TCRdb has only the in-frame clones, and not every one. Of 150,000 to 200,000 clones listed, 7.5% to 10% are singletons. Sequencing used central memory CD4+ T cells from blood. Source of these receptors: a woman aged 18-29 years in good health. Both conserved end residues are part of each CDR3. D genes are given only for firm matches. Rows may omit the clone size; those that give it use once, few, many or a size class.

v_call,j_call,d_call,clone_size,cdr3_nt,cdr3_aa
TRBV5-1,TRBJ1-1,TRBD1,-,TGCGCCAGCAGACACGGACAGGGTGTACGCACTGAAGCTTTCTTT,CASRHGQGVRTEAFF
TRBV5-1,TRBJ2-3,-,-,TGCGCCAGCAGCTTGGTGGGGGGTAACACAGATACGCAGTATTTT,CASSLVGGNTDTQYF
TRBV18,TRBJ1-2,-,few,TGTGCCAGCTCACCACGGGAGGGCTACACCTTC,CASSPREGYTF
TRBV21-1,TRBJ2-3,-,few,TGTGCCAGCAGCGCGGGACAGGTGGCAGATACGCAGTATTTT,CASSAGQVADTQYF
TRBV19,TRBJ1-3,TRBD1,few,TGTGCCAGTAGTGTCCGGGACAGACCGTCTGGAAACACCATATATTTT,CASSVRDRPSGNTIYF
TRBV2,TRBJ1-5,-,-,TGTGCCTCCCGGGAGCGGGGACTACAGCCCCAGCATTTT,CASRERGLQPQHF
TRBV29-1,TRBJ1-1,-,few,TGCAGCATCTCCGGGGGGCTGGCTGAAGCTTTCTTT,CSISGGLAEAFF
TRBV2,TRBJ2-5,-,-,TGTGCCAGCGGGGACTCGTACCAAGAGACCCAGTACTTC,CASGDSYQETQYF
TRBV9,TRBJ2-7,TRBD2,few,TGTGCCAGCAGCATTCAAGCGGGAGGGCCTTCCCCCTACGAGCAGTACTTC,CASSIQAGGPSPYEQYF
TRBV6-6,TRBJ2-2,-,many,TGTGCCAGCACCCCCTATGGAGAGGACACCGGGGAGCTGTTTTTT,CASTPYGEDTGELFF
TRBV7-9,TRBJ2-7,TRBD1,few,TGTGCCAGCAGCTTTCCTGCGACAGGGGGCCACGAGCAGTACTTC,CASSFPATGGHEQYF
TRBV29-1,TRBJ1-1,TRBD1,-,TGCAGCGCCCTGGACAGGGGACTTTCTGAAGCTTTCTTT,CSALDRGLSEAFF
TRBV7-9,TRBJ1-2,-,few,TGTGCCAGCAGCTCGGGGGATAGGGGCTACACCTTC,CASSSGDRGYTF
TRBV5-1,TRBJ2-1,TRBD2,-,TGCGCCAGCAGCTTCGACACTAGCGACTACAATGAGCAGTTCTTC,CASSFDTSDYNEQFF
TRBV5-1,TRBJ2-1,TRBD2,-,TGCGCCAGCAGCTTGGCGGGACTAGATGCAAATGAGCAGTTCTTC,CASSLAGLDANEQFF
TRBV5-4,TRBJ2-3,-,few,TGTGCCAGCAGCCCCCCGGGGGGCAGTGCAGATACGCAGTATTTT,CASSPPGGSADTQYF
TRBV29-1,TRBJ1-1,-,many,TGCAGCGTTGCGGACTATGAAGCTTTCTTT,CSVADYEAFF